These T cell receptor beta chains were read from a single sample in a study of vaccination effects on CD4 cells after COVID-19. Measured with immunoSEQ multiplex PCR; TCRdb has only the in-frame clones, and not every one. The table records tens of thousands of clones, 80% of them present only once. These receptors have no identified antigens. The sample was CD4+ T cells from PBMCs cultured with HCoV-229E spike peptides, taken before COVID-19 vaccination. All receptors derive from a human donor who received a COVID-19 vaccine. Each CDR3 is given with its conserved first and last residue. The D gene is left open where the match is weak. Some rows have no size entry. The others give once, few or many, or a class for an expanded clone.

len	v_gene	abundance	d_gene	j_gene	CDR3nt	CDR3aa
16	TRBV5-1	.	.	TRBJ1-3	TGCACCTACACGGCGGGACGCCTTATGTCGGGAAACACCATATATTTT	CTYTAGRLMSGNTIYF
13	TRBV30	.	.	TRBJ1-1	TGTGCCTGGGAGCGGATTCAGTACACTGAAGCTTTCTTT	CAWERIQYTEAFF
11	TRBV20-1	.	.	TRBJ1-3	TGCAGTGCTCCTAAAGGAAACACCATATATTTT	CSAPKGNTIYF
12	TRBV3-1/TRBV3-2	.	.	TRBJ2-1	TGTGCCAGCAGCTACAGGGCCGGTGAGCAGTTCTTC	CASSYRAGEQFF
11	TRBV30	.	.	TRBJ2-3	TGTGCCTGGAGTACCATTTCATATCAGTATTTT	CAWSTISYQYF
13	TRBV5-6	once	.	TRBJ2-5	TGTGCCAGCAGCTCCGGGACCCAAGAGACCCAGTACTTC	CASSSGTQETQYF
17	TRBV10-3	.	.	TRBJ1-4	TGTGCCATCAGTGAGTCTGACAACGGGGCAACTAATGAAAAACTGTTTTTT	CAISESDNGATNEKLFF
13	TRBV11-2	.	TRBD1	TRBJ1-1	TGTGCCAGCAGCTTTGCCGGGACAGTTGAAGCTTTCTTT	CASSFAGTVEAFF
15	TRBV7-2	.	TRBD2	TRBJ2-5	TGTGCCAGCAGCTTCGGAGCGGGACGGGTAGAGACCCAGTACTTC	CASSFGAGRVETQYF
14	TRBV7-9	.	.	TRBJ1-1	TGTGCCAGCAGCTGGCTGAGGCAGGGGATGTGGGCTTTCTTT	CASSWLRQGMWAFF
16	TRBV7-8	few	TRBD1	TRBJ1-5	TGTGCCAGCAGCTGGAAACAGGGGGCGAGCAATCAGCCCCAGCATTTT	CASSWKQGASNQPQHF
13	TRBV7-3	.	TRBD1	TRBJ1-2	TGTGCCAGCAGCCCGCAGGGGGCGCGAGGCTACACCTTC	CASSPQGARGYTF
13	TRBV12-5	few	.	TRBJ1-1	TGTGCTAGCTCTAGGAACATGAACACTGAAGCTTTCTTT	CASSRNMNTEAFF
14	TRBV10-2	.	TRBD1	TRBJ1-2	TGCGCCAGCAGTGTACAGGGGGCTGGCTATGGCTACACCTTC	CASSVQGAGYGYTF
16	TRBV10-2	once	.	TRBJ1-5	TGCGCCAGCAGTGAGCACCTCGGGGGCGGCAATCAGCCCCAGCATTTT	CASSEHLGGGNQPQHF
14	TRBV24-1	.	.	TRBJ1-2	TGTGCCACCAGTGACCCGACACTGAACTATGGCTACACCTTC	CATSDPTLNYGYTF